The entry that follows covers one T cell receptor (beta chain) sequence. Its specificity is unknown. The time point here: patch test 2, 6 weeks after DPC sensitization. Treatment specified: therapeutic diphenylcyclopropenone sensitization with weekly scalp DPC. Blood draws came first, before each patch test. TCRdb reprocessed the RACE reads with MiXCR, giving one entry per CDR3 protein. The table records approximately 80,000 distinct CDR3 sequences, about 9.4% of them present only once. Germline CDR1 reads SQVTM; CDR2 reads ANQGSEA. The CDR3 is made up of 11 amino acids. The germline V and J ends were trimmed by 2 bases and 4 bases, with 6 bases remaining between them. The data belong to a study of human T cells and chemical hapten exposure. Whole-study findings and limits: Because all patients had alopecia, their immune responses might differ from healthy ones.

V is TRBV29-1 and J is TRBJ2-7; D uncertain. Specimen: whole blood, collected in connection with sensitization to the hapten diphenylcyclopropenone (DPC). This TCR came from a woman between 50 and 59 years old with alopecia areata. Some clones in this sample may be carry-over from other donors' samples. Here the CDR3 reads CSVEHTYEQYF. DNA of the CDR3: TGCAGCGTTGAACACACATACGAGCAGTACTTC.